This entry lists 3 T cell receptor beta chains sequenced from one sample in a study of CD8 T cells in ankylosing spondylitis. Study outcomes and limitations: Apparently characteristic of ankylosing spondylitis blood was a TCR beta motif (about 8 highly homologous variants).

TCRdb ran MiXCR on the 5' RACE reads and lists one entry per CDR3 protein. The data contain 450,000 to 550,000 distinct CDR3 sequences, under 5.5% of them singletons. Their specific antigens are unknown. The sample was blood, either unsorted or a sorted T cell fraction (not recorded which). The receptors stem from a male donor with ankylosing spondylitis.

This clonotype was counted ten times or more. The chain has TRBV20-1 and TRBJ2-5, with D maybe TRBD2 (5 bases). The CDR3 contains 11 residues. Germline CDR1 and CDR2: DFQATT and SNEGSKA (reference sequence). Trimming stripped 5 bases from V and 5 bases from J, with 9 bases between. The CDR3 reads CSAGETETQYF. CDR3 sequence (DNA): TGCAGTGCTGGGGAGACGGAGACCCAGTACTTC.

The chain employs TRBV5-1 and TRBJ2-2, with a tentative D call TRBD2 (5 bases). V was clipped by 2 bases and J by 8 bases, with 10 bases between them. The CDR3 is 13 residues long. CDR1 and CDR2 from the germline V gene are SGHRS and YFSETQ. The CDR3 coding sequence is TGCGCCAGCAGCTTCGACGGCGGGGGGGAGCTGTTTTTT. Its translation: CASSFDGGGELFF.

At least ten counts were recorded for this clonotype. The chain recombines TRBV7-3 with TRBJ2-5; D uncertain. The V end was cut by 4 bases, the J end by 5 bases, with 11 bases between. The CDR3 is 13 residues long. Germline values: CDR1 SGHTA, CDR2 FQGTGA. The CDR3 sequence: CASSYDPMETQYF. The CDR3 DNA follows: TGTGCCAGCAGCTATGACCCGATGGAGACCCAGTACTTC.